The T cell receptor beta chain described here comes from a study of cytomegalovirus exposure and HLA in healthy donors. This clone was recorded a few times. Germline V gene lookup returns CDR1 SGHDT and CDR2 YYEEEE. J gave up 9 bases and V 2 bases, and 10 bases lay outside the gene matches. The CDR3 has 14 residues. The PCR ran on 60 Vbeta and 13 Jbeta primers. Authors' data handling: As a later analysis found, there were about 80 million unique TCR beta chains, of which some 9.9 million were shared. The data were produced by immunoSEQ multiplex PCR, yet TCRdb's version contains in-frame clones alone and is incomplete. From that table come the V and J calls and clone size; the DNA was used to work out D and trimming. The sample carries tens of thousands of clones, around 78% recorded once.

Sequenced: PBMCs. The receptor's source is a female donor in good health and CMV-seronegative. This chain joins TRBV5-6 and TRBJ1-2, with 7 bases matching TRBD1. The CDR3 here is CASSFLIDRASYTF. The CDR3 region has the DNA TGTGCCAGCAGCTTCCTAATTGACAGGGCGAGCTACACCTTC.